This T cell receptor beta chain came from a study of tumor and adjacent non-tumor tissue in lung cancer. With regard to this clonotype: What it binds is unknown.

Overall study findings and caveats: Compared with tumor, normal lung showed significantly lower TCR diversity. Tumor repertoires had a smaller top 100 clone share than normal lung.

A modified ARM-PCR protocol with three rounds of nested PCR amplified TCRbeta. TCRdb recomputed calls from the multiplex PCR reads with MiXCR, one row per CDR3 protein. The sample records 65,000 to 90,000 distinct CDR3 sequences, 55% to 70% being singletons. The template was RNA from unsorted bulk tissue. Newly diagnosed lung cancer patients had thoracic surgery in China, August–November 2014, without prior chemotherapy. The CDR3 spans 15 residues. V lost 8 bases, J lost 14 bases, and 30 bases lay in between. From germline, CDR1 is SQVTM and CDR2 ANQGSEA. The sequenced sample consisted of lung tumor tissue. The clonotype was recovered from a woman aged 70-85 years with non-small cell lung cancer. This sequence joins TRBV29-1 and TRBJ2-2; unclear D gene. CDR3 protein: CSTLSSVENTAELFF. The CDR3 DNA reads TGCAGCACCCTTAGCAGTGTAGAGAACACCGCGGAACTGTTTTTT.